These 11 T cell receptor beta chains share one sample of origin, sequenced in a study of cytomegalovirus exposure and HLA in healthy donors. Amplification used 60 Vbeta primers and 13 Jbeta primers. Using immunoSEQ multiplex PCR, the repertoire was profiled, and TCRdb retains in-frame clones only, with some absent. Among under 130,000 clones listed, approximately 66% were seen once. Source material: PBMCs. The receptors originated from a woman aged 45-59 years in good health and CMV-seronegative.

Here the CDR3 DNA reads TGTGCCAGCAGCCAAGACCAAACCCTCGGGTCTGGAAACACCATATATTTT. It is translated as CASSQDQTLGSGNTIYF. This rearrangement joins TRBV4-2 to TRBJ1-3; D unclear. The CDR3 covers 17 residues. The V end was cut by 0 bases, the J end by 1 base, with 13 bases between. Germline V gives CDR1 LGHNA, CDR2 YNFKEQ.

This clone came up a few times. CDR3 region: CASSQGGGGVAEAFF. As DNA, the CDR3 is TGTGCCAGCAGCCAAGGAGGGGGTGGTGTGGCTGAAGCTTTCTTT. This chain joins TRBV14 and TRBJ1-1; the D gene is possibly TRBD1 (6 bases). Germline V lookup: CDR1 SGHDN, CDR2 FVKESK. V lost 1 base and J lost 6, with 15 bases in between. The CDR3 has 15 residues.

The chain employs TRBV28 and TRBJ2-7, with 12 positions matching TRBD2. CDR1 MDHEN and CDR2 SYDVKM come from the germline V gene. V lost 5 bases to trimming and J lost 4 bases; unmatched junction nucleotides: 3. CDR3 length: 14 amino acids. This chain's CDR3 is CASSLAGGVYEQYF. CDR3 sequence (DNA): TGTGCCAGCAGTCTAGCGGGAGGGGTTTACGAGCAGTACTTC.

This chain links TRBV2 with TRBJ2-1, with 9 bases matching TRBD2. The CDR3 spans 13 residues. CDR1 SNHLY and CDR2 FYNNEI come from the germline V gene. The V gene end was trimmed by 7 bases and the J gene end by 6 bases; junction bases not matched to a gene: 4. CDR3 DNA: TGTGCCAGCAAGGGACTAGCAACCAATGAGCAGTTCTTC. Protein sequence: CASKGLATNEQFF.

This clone was detected only a few times. For the CDR3, the DNA is TGTGCCAGCAGCGCCACCGGGACAGGGGGCGATGAGCAGTTCTTC. This sequence encodes CASSATGTGGDEQFF. The rearrangement uses TRBV2 and TRBJ2-1; 12 positions agree with TRBD1. The CDR3 is 15 residues long. After removal of 6 bases from V and 8 bases from J, the junction contained 8 bases not matched to a gene. The germline gives CDR1 SNHLY, CDR2 FYNNEI. The full variable domain, completed using reference TRBV2 and TRBJ2-1, is EPEVTQTPSHQVTQMGQEVILRCVPISNHLYFYWYRQILGQKVEFLVSFYNNEISEKSEIFDDQFSVERPDGSNFTLKIRSTKLEDSAMYFCASSATGTGGDEQFFGPGTRLTVL.

The chain has TRBV2 and TRBJ2-4, with D possibly being TRBD1 (5 bases). The CDR3 spans 11 residues. The V gene's germline CDR1 is SNHLY and CDR2 FYNNEI. Trimming pared 8 bases from V and 9 bases from J, leaving 11 bases between. The CDR3 region is CASLVGVIQYF. The CDR3 region has the DNA TGTGCCAGCTTAGTAGGGGTCATTCAGTACTTC.

This chain connects TRBV4-1 to TRBJ2-4; D is ambiguous. The germline CDR1 and CDR2 sequences are MGHRA and YSYEKL. The length of the CDR3 is 17 residues. Trimming shortened V by 0 bases and J by 0 bases, and 12 bases separated the two germline ends. CDR3 sequence reads: CASSQDRQVIAKNIQYF. The CDR3 nucleotides read TGCGCCAGCAGCCAAGATCGGCAGGTGATAGCCAAAAACATTCAGTACTTC.

The rearrangement links TRBV4-1 to TRBJ1-5; 7 bases fit TRBD1. J was trimmed by 6 bases and V by 6 bases; bases with no gene match: 8. The germline V gene encodes CDR1 MGHRA and CDR2 YSYEKL. This CDR3 spans 14 amino acids. CDR3 sequence: CASSRDRAVQPQHF. DNA of the CDR3: TGCGCCAGCAGTCGAGACAGGGCAGTTCAGCCCCAGCATTTT.

The chain recombines TRBV28 with TRBJ2-7, with 12 nucleotides matching TRBD2. V dropped 5 bases and J dropped 3; count of bases not matched to a gene: 17. Germline CDR1 reads MDHEN; CDR2 reads SYDVKM. The CDR3 loop spans 19 amino acids. CDR3 sequence: CASSIDRGSLAGGFYEQYF. The CDR3 coding sequence is TGTGCCAGCAGTATCGACAGGGGGTCGCTAGCGGGAGGGTTCTACGAGCAGTACTTC. The variable domain in full, with the rest retrieved from reference TRBV28 and TRBJ2-7, is DVKVTQSSRYLVKRTGEKVFLECVQDMDHENMFWYRQDPGLGLRLIYFSYDVKMKEKGDIPEGYSVSREKKERFSLILESASTNQTSMYLCASSIDRGSLAGGFYEQYFGPGTRLTVT.

This sequence joins TRBV11-3 and TRBJ2-1, with 8 bases that match TRBD2. Germline V CDR1 and CDR2: SGHNT, YENEEA. V shed 5 bases, J shed 8 bases, and the junction held 14 bases outside the gene matches. CDR3 length: 16 residues. The CDR3 protein is CASSDRRTSRGDEQFF. As DNA, the CDR3 is TGTGCCAGCAGCGACCGCCGGACTAGCCGAGGCGATGAGCAGTTCTTC.

This clone was found a few times. The chain uses TRBV29-1 and TRBJ2-2; D is possibly TRBD2 (5 bases). CDR1 is SQVTM and CDR2 is ANQGSEA in the germline V gene. V gave up 2 bases and J gave up 0 bases, with 13 bases separating them. The CDR3 has 16 residues. CDR3 DNA: TGCAGCGTTGAACCGAGAGGGTTCGCGAACACCGGGGAGCTGTTTTTT. This translates into CSVEPRGFANTGELFF.